The text below deals with one TCR beta chain. The data originate from a study of blood T cell repertoires in COVID-19. Overall study context: Samples representing acute and convalescent COVID-19 were sourced from the United States, Italy and Spain.

Per the study methods: Amplifying reference gene primers gave estimates of nucleated cell counts. The table came from immunoSEQ multiplex PCR; TCRdb's copy has only in-frame clones and leaves some out. Clonal size and the V and J genes are those of that table, whereas D and trimming came from the DNA. The sample shows 150,000 to 190,000 clones, 85% of them seen only once. This receptor was obtained from a woman aged 55-69 years with COVID-19, enrolled during active disease. Sequenced material: peripheral blood.

The CDR3 DNA reads as TGTGCCAGTAGTATAGTGGGCACGAACACCGGGGAGCTGTTTTTT. It specifies CASSIVGTNTGELFF. The genes are TRBV19 and TRBJ2-2; D ambiguous. This CDR3 has 15 residues. Looked up from germline, CDR1 is LNHDA and CDR2 is SQIVND (reference sequence). The V end was cut by 1 base, the J end by 0 bases, with 6 bases between.